The next 28 T cell receptor beta chains were all read from a single sample in a study of T cell repertoires in cytomegalovirus infection. From the reads, TCRdb called clonotypes with MiXCR, one entry per CDR3 protein. The sample includes hundreds of thousands of distinct CDR3 sequences, roughly 12% of them seen just once. Sequencing was done on a sample of PBMCs. Receptor source: a human donor in good health (CMV status not recorded). Some clones in this sample may be carry-over from other donors' samples.

This clonotype was detected ten times or more. J is TRBJ2-7 and V is TRBV11-3; 11 bases align to TRBD1. The CDR3 has 14 amino acids. The trim removed 5 bases at V and 5 bases at J, leaving 5 bases unmatched. Germline CDR1 reads SGHNT; CDR2 reads YENEEA. The CDR3 loop is CASSRGTGGDEQYF. CDR3 nucleotide sequence: TGTGCCAGCAGCCGCGGGACAGGGGGAGACGAGCAGTACTTC.

This clonotype has more than one count but fewer than ten. The rearrangement joins TRBV15 to TRBJ1-1; D remains ambiguous. CDR3 length equals 14 residues. The germline V and J ends were trimmed by 0 bases and 5 bases, with 10 bases remaining between them. Germline values: CDR1 LNHNV, CDR2 YYDKDF (reference sequence). As DNA, the CDR3 is TGTGCCACCAGCAGAGATGTAGTTTCAACTGAAGCTTTCTTT. It specifies CATSRDVVSTEAFF.

This chain links TRBV3-1 with TRBJ1-1; D might be TRBD1 (6 bases). Trimming removed 4 bases at V and 8 bases at J, with 17 bases between. Germline V gives CDR1 LGHDT, CDR2 YNNKEL (reference sequence). The CDR3 spans 14 residues. The CDR3 nucleotides read TGTGCCAGCAGCCTTTCGGATATCGGGACAGAAGCTTTCTTT. This translates into CASSLSDIGTEAFF.

In this sample, this clonotype turned up many times. The chain carries TRBV20-1 and TRBJ2-1; the match to TRBD2 covers 7 bases. The CDR3 totals 18 residues. After removal of 1 base from V and 0 bases from J, the junction contained 12 bases not matched to a gene. Germline assignment: CDR1 DFQATT and CDR2 SNEGSKA (reference sequence). The CDR3 DNA is TGCAGTGCTAGAGCGTTAGCGGGCCCCTCCAGCTCCTACAATGAGCAGTTCTTC. This sequence encodes CSARALAGPSSSYNEQFF.

Many counts were recorded for this clonotype. The chain joins TRBV20-1 to TRBJ1-5, with TRBD1 matching 9 bases. V gave up 6 bases and J gave up 4 bases; unmatched junction bases: 7. The CDR3 contains 14 residues. CDR1 and CDR2 (germline): DFQATT, SNEGSKA (reference sequence). The CDR3 sequence: CSASSGTGNQPQHF. CDR3 nucleotide sequence: TGCAGTGCGTCATCCGGGACAGGGAATCAGCCCCAGCATTTT.

This clonotype came up many times. The gene calls are TRBV7-8 and TRBJ2-5, with 7 bases aligning to TRBD1. Trimming at V came to 6 bases and at J to 3 bases, leaving 13 bases not matched to a gene. CDR3 length: 16 residues. Germline CDR1 reads SGHVS; CDR2 reads FQNEAQ. The DNA for the CDR3 is TGTGCCAGCAGTCGCCCCCGGGACAGCGTTGAAGAGACCCAGTACTTC. This encodes CASSRPRDSVEETQYF.

This clonotype was found a few times. One end of the junction varies from germline; a read error may be responsible. The CDR3 loop reads CASSYSNNEQFF. CDR3 bases: TGTGCCAGCAGCTACTCCAACAATGAGCAGTTCTTC. The chain uses TRBV7-9 and TRBJ2-1; no firm D call. Per the germline V gene, CDR1 is SEHNR and CDR2 is FQNEAQ (reference sequence). CDR3 size: 12 residues.

This chain uses TRBV2 with TRBJ2-3; 8 bases align to TRBD2. This CDR3 spans 16 amino acids. Germline-derived CDR1 and CDR2 are SNHLY and FYNNEI. Trimming took 2 bases from V and 4 from J; bases not matched to a gene: 8. CDR3 in DNA: TGTGCCAGCAGTGAAAGGTGGACCGGGAGGGCAGATACGCAGTATTTT. Protein product: CASSERWTGRADTQYF.

The J gene is TRBJ2-7, the V gene TRBV19; TRBD2 might be the D (6 bases). The CDR3 has 15 amino acids. Germline V CDR1 and CDR2: LNHDA, SQIVND (reference sequence). Between the trimmed V and J ends, which lost 0 bases and 3 bases, there was a span of 12 bases. The CDR3 DNA follows: TGTGCCAGTAGTATAGATGCGGGACGGAGCTACGAGCAGTACTTC. Encoded protein: CASSIDAGRSYEQYF.

This clonotype was picked up many times. The J gene is TRBJ2-3, the V gene TRBV6-2 or TRBV6-3; possible D gene TRBD2, 5 bases. Germline CDR1 and CDR2: MNHEY and SVGEGT. Between the trimmed V and J ends, which lost 0 bases and 0 bases, there was a span of 13 bases. The CDR3 spans 17 residues. The CDR3 DNA reads TGTGCCAGCAGTTACTCGCCTGCGGGCGCGAGCACAGATACGCAGTATTTT. Residues: CASSYSPAGASTDTQYF.

This clonotype was counted a few times. The chain has TRBV9 and TRBJ2-1, with D perhaps given as TRBD1 or TRBD2 (6 bases each). With 0 bases removed from V and 1 base from J, the gap between germline ends came to 11 bases. The V gene's germline CDR1 is SGDLS and CDR2 YYNGEE. The CDR3 runs to 16 residues. For the CDR3, the DNA is TGTGCCAGCAGCGTAGGGGGGGCTCTATCCTACAATGAGCAGTTCTTC. Translation: CASSVGGALSYNEQFF.

The CDR3 nucleotides are TGCAGTGCTAGTGGCAGTAGGAATGAAAAACTGTTTTTT. It is translated as CSASGSRNEKLFF. The genes are TRBV20-1 and TRBJ1-4; no definite D call. The CDR3 runs 13 residues. The germline V gene encodes CDR1 DFQATT and CDR2 SNEGSKA (reference sequence). V lost 3 bases to trimming and J lost 5 bases, with 10 bases between them.

The chain links TRBV5-1 to TRBJ2-7; TRBD1 agrees at 8 bases. This CDR3 comprises 14 residues. The J segment lost 0 bases and the V segment lost 2 bases, leaving 1 base of the junction unmatched. Germline CDR1 reads SGHRS; CDR2 reads YFSETQ. CDR3 DNA: TGCGCCAGCAGCTTCCAGGGGGCCTCCTACGAGCAGTACTTC. Translating it yields CASSFQGASYEQYF.

This clonotype was seen at least ten times. V gene TRBV19 combines with J gene TRBJ1-1; D possibly corresponds to TRBD1 (6 bases). V gave up 5 bases and J gave up 3 bases, with 13 bases separating them. Germline lookup yields CDR1 LNHDA and CDR2 SQIVND (reference sequence). The CDR3 contains 14 residues. DNA for the CDR3: TGTGCCAGTAGTTCAGGGGTGGTATACACTGAAGCTTTCTTT. As protein: CASSSGVVYTEAFF.

The chain joins TRBV7-9 to TRBJ1-2, with D tentatively TRBD1 (5 bases). This CDR3 is 15 amino acids long. Per the germline V gene, CDR1 is SEHNR and CDR2 is FQNEAQ (reference sequence). The V end was cut by 5 bases, the J end by 0 bases, with 13 bases between. The CDR3 DNA follows: TGTGCCAGCAGCGACACCGGGACCGCTAACTATGGCTACACCTTC. It encodes CASSDTGTANYGYTF.

This clonotype was seen at least ten times. This chain joins TRBV12-3 or TRBV12-4 and TRBJ1-2; 7 nucleotides align to TRBD1. J was trimmed by 5 bases and V by 6 bases; bases with no gene match: 12. This CDR3 comprises 15 residues. The CDR3 sequence is CASSLEGALGYGYTF. CDR3 DNA: TGTGCCAGCAGCCTCGAGGGGGCCTTGGGATATGGCTACACCTTC.

V gene TRBV28 combines with J gene TRBJ2-1; no clear D. The CDR3 length is 14 residues. The germline gives CDR1 MDHEN, CDR2 SYDVKM. Trimming took off 6 bases at V and 6 bases at J, with 15 bases between the two ends. CDR3 nucleotides: TGTGCCAGCAGCGTGACCTACCCCGGCAATGAGCAGTTCTTC. Its protein product is CASSVTYPGNEQFF. The variable domain in full, with the rest retrieved from reference TRBV28 and TRBJ2-1, is DVKVTQSSRYLVKRTGEKVFLECVQDMDHENMFWYRQDPGLGLRLIYFSYDVKMKEKGDIPEGYSVSREKKERFSLILESASTNQTSMYLCASSVTYPGNEQFFGPGTRLTVL.

The chain recombines TRBV11-2 with TRBJ1-5, with TRBD1 as a possible D gene (6 bases). Between the trimmed V and J ends, which lost 3 bases and 6 bases, there was a span of 15 bases. The germline gives CDR1 SGHAT, CDR2 FQNNGV. The CDR3 is 15 residues long. CDR3 coding DNA: TGTGCCAGCAGCTTTGGACTGGGACACCGTCAGCCCCAGCATTTT. Translating gives CASSFGLGHRQPQHF.

Comments on this clonotype: This may be a read error, as it is one base from a much larger clone. CDR3 sequence (DNA): TGTGCCAGCAGCCCCGTTCCGGGAGGGTTGGGAGATACGCAGCATTTT. This sequence encodes CASSPVPGGLGDTQHF. The chain has TRBV13 and TRBJ2-3; D gene uncertain. The J call may be wrong; the DNA end is better matched by TRBJ1-5. The CDR3 extends over 16 amino acids. Germline V CDR1 and CDR2: PRHDT, FYEKMQ (reference sequence).

This clonotype occurred many times. This chain links TRBV20-1 with TRBJ1-5, with D tentatively TRBD1 (5 bases). The CDR3 has 16 amino acids. Trimming cost V 2 bases and J 0 bases, with 14 bases left between them. Germline V gene data show CDR1 as DFQATT and CDR2 as SNEGSKA (reference sequence). The CDR3 DNA sequence: TGCAGTGCTAGATCGCGTCAGGGAGGTAGCAATCAGCCCCAGCATTTT. Amino acid sequence: CSARSRQGGSNQPQHF.

This clonotype has ten or more counts. The chain carries TRBV28 and TRBJ1-5; D gene ambiguous. CDR1 MDHEN and CDR2 SYDVKM come from the germline V gene. V lost 3 bases, J lost 7 bases, and 4 bases lay in between. The CDR3 extends over 11 amino acids. Written as DNA, the CDR3 is TGTGCCAGCAGTTTCCTACAGCCCCAGCATTTT. Translated, it gives CASSFLQPQHF.

This clonotype was seen at least ten times. The rearrangement links TRBV5-1 to TRBJ1-2; D unresolved. Germline values: CDR1 SGHRS, CDR2 YFSETQ. The length of the CDR3 is 14 residues. With 1 base removed from V and 2 bases from J, the gap between germline ends came to 9 bases. This CDR3 reads CASSLNSLNYGYTF. The CDR3 DNA is TGCGCCAGCAGCTTGAACAGCCTAAACTATGGCTACACCTTC.

This clonotype was seen repeatedly, ten times or more. The chain joins TRBV5-1 to TRBJ2-2; D gene unclear. V lost 0 bases to trimming and J lost 6 bases, with 6 bases between them. This CDR3 region has 13 residues. Germline V gene data show CDR1 as SGHRS and CDR2 as YFSETQ. Here the CDR3 reads CASSLGASGELFF. The CDR3 nucleotides read TGCGCCAGCAGCTTGGGTGCTTCCGGGGAGCTGTTTTTT.

This clonotype occurred many times. The rearrangement joins TRBV6-1 to TRBJ1-5; a weak D match, TRBD1 (5 bases). Germline values: CDR1 MNHNS, CDR2 SASEGT. The CDR3 spans 15 residues. Between the trimmed V and J ends, which lost 8 bases and 4 bases, there was a span of 18 bases. CDR3 coding DNA: TGTGCCAGCCGACCCAGGGAGGGAGGTAATCAGCCCCAGCATTTT. It codes for CASRPREGGNQPQHF.

The sample holds a few counts of this clonotype. The J gene is TRBJ2-1, the V gene TRBV9, with D tentatively TRBD2 (6 bases). Germline assignment: CDR1 SGDLS and CDR2 YYNGEE. V was trimmed by 3 bases and J by 5 bases, leaving 15 bases between them. The CDR3 length is 15 residues. Here the CDR3 reads CASSAAWGVDNEQFF. The CDR3 coding sequence is TGTGCCAGCAGCGCCGCGTGGGGGGTGGACAATGAGCAGTTCTTC.

This clonotype was picked up many times. The genes are TRBV19 and TRBJ2-7; 10 bases line up with TRBD1. Germline-derived CDR1 and CDR2 are LNHDA and SQIVND (reference sequence). V gave up 9 bases and J gave up 2 bases; unmatched junction bases: 7. The CDR3 runs 14 residues. In nucleotides, the CDR3 is TGTGCCAGCAGTCGGGACAGGGGACCCTACGAGCAGTACTTC. Encoded protein: CASSRDRGPYEQYF.

The chain employs TRBV29-1 and TRBJ2-7; 10 positions match TRBD1. With V trimmed by 1 base and J by 6 bases, 21 bases remained unmatched. The CDR3 length is 19 residues. Looked up from germline, CDR1 is SQVTM and CDR2 is ANQGSEA. CDR3 coding DNA: TGCAGCGTTGAAGTCTTGATTGCGGATTCTGGGACAGGGGAGCCCGAGCAGTACTTC. It specifies CSVEVLIADSGTGEPEQYF.

Ten or more counts support this clonotype. This chain connects TRBV4-1 to TRBJ2-5, with 7 nucleotides matching TRBD1. V was clipped by 2 bases and J by 0 bases; unmatched bases: 12. The CDR3 has 18 residues. The germline gives CDR1 MGHRA, CDR2 YSYEKL. The CDR3 region is CASSQWVIQGTYQETQYF. The CDR3, as DNA: TGCGCCAGCAGCCAATGGGTTATACAGGGGACGTACCAAGAGACCCAGTACTTC.